These T cell receptor beta chains were read from a single sample in a study of T cell responses to AZD1222 COVID-19 vaccine. Libraries were prepared by immunoSEQ multiplex PCR; TCRdb keeps only in-frame clonotypes and omits some of them. The sample holds 110,000 to 150,000 clones, around 92% seen once. Sample: peripheral blood, taken after recovery from COVID-19. Source of these receptors: an adult who had recovered from COVID-19. Both conserved end residues are part of each CDR3. D genes are given only for firm matches.

TRBJ2-2 | - | TRBV29-1 | CSVDIGGSSGELFF
TRBJ2-2 | TRBD2 | TRBV28 | CASSWGLAGGTGELFF
TRBJ2-3 | TRBD1 | TRBV7-9 | CASSADRGGADTQYF
TRBJ1-6 | TRBD1 | TRBV5-5 | CASSLSTGYNSPLHF
TRBJ2-7 | - | TRBV28 | CASRPGVTSYEQYF
TRBJ2-7 | TRBD1 | TRBV27 | CASSLRQGWYEQYF
TRBJ1-2 | TRBD1 | TRBV28 | CASSLTRTGNEGYTF
TRBJ2-1 | TRBD2 | TRBV6-5 | CASSYAGVNEQFF
TRBJ1-2 | TRBD1 | TRBV4-1 | CASSSWTGYGYTF
TRBJ2-3 | - | TRBV24-1 | CATSDGQGRTDTQYF
TRBJ2-2 | - | TRBV9 | CASSVGGVQNTGELFF
TRBJ2-7 | - | TRBV19 | CASSIGFLGPGRSNAGEQYF
TRBJ2-7 | TRBD2 | TRBV7-9 | CASSLVAGGPSEQYF
TRBJ2-5 | TRBD1 | TRBV6-5 | CASSSTGQGETQYF
TRBJ1-2 | - | TRBV12-3/TRBV12-4 | CASSSKGFYGYTF
TRBJ1-1 | TRBD1 | TRBV9 | CASSPELQGARGEAFF
TRBJ1-4 | TRBD1 | TRBV9 | CASSVAGRGPLNEKLFF
TRBJ1-1 | TRBD1 | TRBV29-1 | CSVVGQGGTEAFF
TRBJ1-2 | TRBD1 | TRBV18 | CASSPTLGTGDGYTF
TRBJ2-2 | TRBD1 | TRBV5-4 | CASSDWRGQGAGGELFF
TRBJ2-2 | TRBD2 | TRBV14 | CASNWGGRAGELFF
TRBJ1-3 | - | TRBV28 | CASSPSGGNTIYF
TRBJ2-2 | - | TRBV2 | CASSGESRSGELFF
TRBJ2-3 | - | TRBV20-1 | CSARGRDTQYF
TRBJ1-4 | - | TRBV28 | CASSLTATNEKLFF
TRBJ2-3 | TRBD2 | TRBV6-5 | CASSLTSGIADTQYF
TRBJ2-7 | TRBD2 | TRBV30 | CASLAGGPNEQYF